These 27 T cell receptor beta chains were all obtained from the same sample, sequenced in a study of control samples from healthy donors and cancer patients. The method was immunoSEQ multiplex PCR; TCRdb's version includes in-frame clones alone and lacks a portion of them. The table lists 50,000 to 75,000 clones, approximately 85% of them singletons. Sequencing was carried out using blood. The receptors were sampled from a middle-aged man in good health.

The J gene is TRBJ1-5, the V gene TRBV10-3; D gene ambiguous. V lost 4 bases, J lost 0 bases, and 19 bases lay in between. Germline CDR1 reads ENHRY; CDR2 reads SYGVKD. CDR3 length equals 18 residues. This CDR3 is CAISGGVGSSGSNQPQHF. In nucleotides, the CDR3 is TGTGCCATCAGTGGCGGGGTCGGGTCATCGGGTAGCAATCAGCCCCAGCATTTT.

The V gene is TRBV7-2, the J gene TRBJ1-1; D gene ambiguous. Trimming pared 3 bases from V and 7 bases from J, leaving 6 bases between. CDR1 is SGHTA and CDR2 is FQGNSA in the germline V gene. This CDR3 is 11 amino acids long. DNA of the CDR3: TGTGCCAGCAGCTTTGCATTTGAAGCTTTCTTT. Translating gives CASSFAFEAFF.

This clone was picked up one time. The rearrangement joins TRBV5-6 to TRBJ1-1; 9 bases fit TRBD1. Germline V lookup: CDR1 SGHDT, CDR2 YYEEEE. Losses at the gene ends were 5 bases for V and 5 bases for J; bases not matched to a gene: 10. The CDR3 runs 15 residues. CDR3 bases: TGTGCCAGCAGTTTCACAGGGGGCAGGGGAACTGAAGCTTTCTTT. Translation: CASSFTGGRGTEAFF.

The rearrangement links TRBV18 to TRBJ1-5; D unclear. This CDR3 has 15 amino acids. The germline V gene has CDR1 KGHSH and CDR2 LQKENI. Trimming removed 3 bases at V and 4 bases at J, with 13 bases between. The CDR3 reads CASSPPSSGNQPQHF. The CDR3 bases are TGTGCCAGCTCACCCCCCTCCAGCGGTAATCAGCCCCAGCATTTT.

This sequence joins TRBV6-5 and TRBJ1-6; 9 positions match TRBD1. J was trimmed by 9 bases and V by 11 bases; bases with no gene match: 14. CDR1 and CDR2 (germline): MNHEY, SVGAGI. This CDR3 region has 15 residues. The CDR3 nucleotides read TGTGCCGCCCGACAGGGGGTGATAGGGGCTTCACCCCTCCACTTT. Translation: CAARQGVIGASPLHF.

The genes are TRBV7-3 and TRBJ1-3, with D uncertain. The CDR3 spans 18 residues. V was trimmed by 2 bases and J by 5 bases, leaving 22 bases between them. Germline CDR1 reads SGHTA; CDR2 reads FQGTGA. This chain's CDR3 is CASSLQNPTGRRRNTIYF. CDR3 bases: TGTGCCAGCAGCTTACAGAACCCCACCGGTCGGCGAAGAAACACCATATATTTT.

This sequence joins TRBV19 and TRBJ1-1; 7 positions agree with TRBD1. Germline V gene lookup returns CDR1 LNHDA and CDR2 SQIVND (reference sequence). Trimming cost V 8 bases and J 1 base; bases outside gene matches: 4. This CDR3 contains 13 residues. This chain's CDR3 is CASSDRPNTEAFF. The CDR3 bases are TGTGCCAGTTCGGACAGGCCGAACACTGAAGCTTTCTTT.

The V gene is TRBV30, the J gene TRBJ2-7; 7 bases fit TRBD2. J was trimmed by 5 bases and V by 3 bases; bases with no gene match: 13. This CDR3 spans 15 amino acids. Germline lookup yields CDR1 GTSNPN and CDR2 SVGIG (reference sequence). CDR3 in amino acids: CAWRDIAGPGDEQYF. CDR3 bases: TGTGCCTGGAGAGATATAGCGGGTCCCGGGGACGAGCAGTACTTC.

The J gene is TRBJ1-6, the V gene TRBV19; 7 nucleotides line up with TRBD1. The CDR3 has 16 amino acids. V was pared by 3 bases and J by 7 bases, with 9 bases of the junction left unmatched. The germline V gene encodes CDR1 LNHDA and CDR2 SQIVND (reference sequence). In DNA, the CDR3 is TGTGCCAGTAGTATGGTACAGGGGACGACGAATTCACCCCTCCACTTT. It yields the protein CASSMVQGTTNSPLHF.

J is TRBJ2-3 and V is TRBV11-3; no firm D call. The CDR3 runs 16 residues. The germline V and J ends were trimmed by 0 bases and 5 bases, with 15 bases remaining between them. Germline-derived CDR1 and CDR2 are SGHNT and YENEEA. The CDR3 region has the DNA TGTGCCAGCAGCTTAGATGCGGCAGCCCCAAGAGATACGCAGTATTTT. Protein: CASSLDAAAPRDTQYF.

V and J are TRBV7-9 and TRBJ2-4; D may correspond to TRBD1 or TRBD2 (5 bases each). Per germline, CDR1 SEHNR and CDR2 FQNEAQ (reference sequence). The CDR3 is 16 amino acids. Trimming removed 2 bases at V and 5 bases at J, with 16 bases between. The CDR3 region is CASSLRAGRGENIQYF. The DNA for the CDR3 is TGTGCCAGCAGCTTAAGGGCAGGGCGAGGGGAAAACATTCAGTACTTC.

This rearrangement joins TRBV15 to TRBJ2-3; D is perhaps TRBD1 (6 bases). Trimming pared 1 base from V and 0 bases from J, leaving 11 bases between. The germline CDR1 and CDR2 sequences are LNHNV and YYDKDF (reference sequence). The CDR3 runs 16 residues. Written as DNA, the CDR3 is TGTGCCACCAGCAGAGGACGGACAGCCAGCACAGATACGCAGTATTTT. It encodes CATSRGRTASTDTQYF.

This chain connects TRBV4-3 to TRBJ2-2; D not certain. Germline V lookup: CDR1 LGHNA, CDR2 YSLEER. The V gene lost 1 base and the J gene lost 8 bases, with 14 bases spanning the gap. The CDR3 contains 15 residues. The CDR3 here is CASSQGPTELGELFF. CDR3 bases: TGCGCCAGCAGCCAAGGACCAACGGAGTTAGGGGAGCTGTTTTTT.

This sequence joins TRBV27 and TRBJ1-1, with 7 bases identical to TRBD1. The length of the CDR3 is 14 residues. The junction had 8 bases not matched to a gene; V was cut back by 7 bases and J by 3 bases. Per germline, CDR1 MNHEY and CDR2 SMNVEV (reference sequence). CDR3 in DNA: TGTGCCAGCAACCAACAGGGGAAATACACTGAAGCTTTCTTT. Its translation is CASNQQGKYTEAFF.

CDR3 coding DNA: TGTGCCAGCAGCTTGGTACTGACCTCTGAAGCTTTCTTT. It encodes CASSLVLTSEAFF. The chain couples TRBV11-3 to TRBJ1-1; D uncertain. V lost 3 bases and J 6 bases, leaving 11 bases between the germline ends. This CDR3 is 13 amino acids long. Germline V gene sequence: CDR1 SGHNT, CDR2 YENEEA.

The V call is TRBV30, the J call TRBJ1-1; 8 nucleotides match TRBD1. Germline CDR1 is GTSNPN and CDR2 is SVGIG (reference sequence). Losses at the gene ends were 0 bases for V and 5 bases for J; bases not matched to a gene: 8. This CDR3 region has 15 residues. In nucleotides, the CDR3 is TGTGCCTGGAGTGTACTAGGACAGGGATTTACTGAAGCTTTCTTT. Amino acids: CAWSVLGQGFTEAFF.

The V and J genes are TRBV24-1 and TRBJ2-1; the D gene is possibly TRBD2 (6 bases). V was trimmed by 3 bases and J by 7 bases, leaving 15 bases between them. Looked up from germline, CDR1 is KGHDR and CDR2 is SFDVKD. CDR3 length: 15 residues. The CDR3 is CATSDPGEMENEQFF. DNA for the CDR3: TGTGCCACCAGTGATCCGGGGGAGATGGAAAATGAGCAGTTCTTC.

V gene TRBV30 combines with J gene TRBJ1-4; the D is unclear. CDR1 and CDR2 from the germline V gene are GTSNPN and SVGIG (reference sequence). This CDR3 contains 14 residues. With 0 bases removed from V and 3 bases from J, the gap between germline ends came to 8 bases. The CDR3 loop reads CAWSVGLSNEKLFF. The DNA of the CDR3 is TGTGCCTGGAGTGTTGGTCTCTCTAATGAAAAACTGTTTTTT.

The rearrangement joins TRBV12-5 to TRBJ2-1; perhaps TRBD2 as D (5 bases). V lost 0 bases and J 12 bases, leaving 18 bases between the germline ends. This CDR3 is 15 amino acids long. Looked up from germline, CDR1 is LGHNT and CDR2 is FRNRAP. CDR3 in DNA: TGTGCTAGTGGTTTGGTGGTGGACTCGCCAAAGGCGCAGTTCTTC. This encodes CASGLVVDSPKAQFF.

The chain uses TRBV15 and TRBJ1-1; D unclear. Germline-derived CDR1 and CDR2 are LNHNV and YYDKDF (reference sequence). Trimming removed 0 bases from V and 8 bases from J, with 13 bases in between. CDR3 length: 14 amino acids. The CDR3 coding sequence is TGTGCCACCAGCAGAGATCTGGATCGAGCCGAAGCTTTCTTT. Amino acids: CATSRDLDRAEAFF.

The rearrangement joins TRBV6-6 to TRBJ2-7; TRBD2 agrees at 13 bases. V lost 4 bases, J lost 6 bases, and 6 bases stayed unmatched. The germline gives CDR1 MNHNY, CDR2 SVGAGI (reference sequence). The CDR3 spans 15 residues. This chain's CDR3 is CASSFGLAGAGEQYF. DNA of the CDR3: TGTGCCAGCAGTTTCGGACTAGCGGGAGCTGGCGAGCAGTACTTC.

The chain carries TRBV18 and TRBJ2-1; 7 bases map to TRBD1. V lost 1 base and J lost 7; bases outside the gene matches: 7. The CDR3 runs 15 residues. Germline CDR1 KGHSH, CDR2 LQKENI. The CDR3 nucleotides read TGTGCCAGCTCACCACAACGGCAGGGGGTAAATGAGCAGTTCTTC. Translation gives CASSPQRQGVNEQFF. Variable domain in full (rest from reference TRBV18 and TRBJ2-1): NAGVMQNPRHLVRRRGQEARLRCSPMKGHSHVYWYRQLPEEGLKFMVYLQKENIIDESGMPKERFSAEFPKEGPSILRIQQVVRGDSAAYFCASSPQRQGVNEQFFGPGTRLTVL.

The CDR3 DNA follows: TGCAGCGTTGAAAGGTCCAGTGATAAGACCATATATTTT. Translation: CSVERSSDKTIYF. The genes are TRBV29-1 and TRBJ1-3, with D uncertain. Germline assignment: CDR1 SQVTM and CDR2 ANQGSEA. CDR3 size: 13 residues. The V end lost 2 bases, the J end lost 10 bases, and 15 bases lay between the germline ends.

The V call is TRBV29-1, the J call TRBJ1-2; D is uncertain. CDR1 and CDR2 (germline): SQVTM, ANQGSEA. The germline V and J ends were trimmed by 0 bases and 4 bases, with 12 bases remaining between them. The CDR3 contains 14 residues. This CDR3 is CSVEDLAASYGYTF. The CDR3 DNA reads TGCAGCGTTGAAGATTTGGCAGCCAGCTATGGCTACACCTTC.

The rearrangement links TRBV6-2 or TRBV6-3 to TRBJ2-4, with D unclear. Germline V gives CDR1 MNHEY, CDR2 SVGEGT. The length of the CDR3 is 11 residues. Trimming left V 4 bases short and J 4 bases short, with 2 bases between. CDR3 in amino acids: CASSSKNIQYF. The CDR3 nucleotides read TGTGCCAGCAGTTCGAAAAACATTCAGTACTTC.

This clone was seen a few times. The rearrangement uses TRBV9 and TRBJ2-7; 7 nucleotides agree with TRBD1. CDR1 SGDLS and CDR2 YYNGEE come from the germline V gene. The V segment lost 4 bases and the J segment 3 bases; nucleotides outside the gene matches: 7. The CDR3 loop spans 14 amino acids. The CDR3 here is CASSPMGQNYEQYF. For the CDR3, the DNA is TGTGCCAGCAGCCCGATGGGACAGAACTACGAGCAGTACTTC. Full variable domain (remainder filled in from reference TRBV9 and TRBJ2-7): DSGVTQTPKHLITATGQRVTLRCSPRSGDLSVYWYQQSLDQGLQFLIQYYNGEERAKGNILERFSAQQFPDLHSELNLSSLELGDSALYFCASSPMGQNYEQYFGPGTRLTVT.

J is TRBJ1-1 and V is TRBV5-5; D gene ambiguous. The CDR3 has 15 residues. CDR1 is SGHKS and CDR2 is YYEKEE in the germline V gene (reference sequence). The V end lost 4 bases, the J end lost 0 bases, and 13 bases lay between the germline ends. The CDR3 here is CASSPRGSLNTEAFF. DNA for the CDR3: TGTGCCAGCAGCCCGCGGGGATCCCTGAACACTGAAGCTTTCTTT.